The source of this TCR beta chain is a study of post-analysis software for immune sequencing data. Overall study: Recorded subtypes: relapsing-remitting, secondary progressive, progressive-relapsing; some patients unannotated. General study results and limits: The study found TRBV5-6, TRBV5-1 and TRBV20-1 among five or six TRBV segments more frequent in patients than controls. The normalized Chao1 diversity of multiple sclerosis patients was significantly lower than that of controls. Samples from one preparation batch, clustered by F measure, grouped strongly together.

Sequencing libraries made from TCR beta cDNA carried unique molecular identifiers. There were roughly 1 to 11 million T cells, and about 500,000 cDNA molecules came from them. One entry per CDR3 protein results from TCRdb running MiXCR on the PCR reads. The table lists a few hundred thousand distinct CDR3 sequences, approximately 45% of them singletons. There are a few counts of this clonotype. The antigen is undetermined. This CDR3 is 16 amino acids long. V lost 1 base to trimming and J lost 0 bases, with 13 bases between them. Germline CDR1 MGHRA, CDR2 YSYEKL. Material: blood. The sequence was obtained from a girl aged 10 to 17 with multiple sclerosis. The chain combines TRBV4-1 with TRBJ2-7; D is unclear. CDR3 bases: TGCGCCAGCAGCCAAGTTAATCTAGTCTCCTCCTACGAGCAGTACTTC. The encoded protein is CASSQVNLVSSYEQYF.